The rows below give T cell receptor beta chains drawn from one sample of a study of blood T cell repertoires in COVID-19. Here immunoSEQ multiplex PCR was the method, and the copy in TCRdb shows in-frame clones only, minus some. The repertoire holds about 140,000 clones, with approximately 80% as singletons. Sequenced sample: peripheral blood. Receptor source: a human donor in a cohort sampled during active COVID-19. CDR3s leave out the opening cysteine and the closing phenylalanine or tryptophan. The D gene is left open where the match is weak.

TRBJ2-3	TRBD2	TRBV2	ASRTLAGRGDTQY
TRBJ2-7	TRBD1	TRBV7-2	ASSLLTGQGTYEQY
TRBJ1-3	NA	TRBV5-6	ASSLNSLSGNTIY
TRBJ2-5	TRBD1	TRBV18	ASSHGQGARETQY
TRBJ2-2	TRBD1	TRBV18	ASSPGQGAAGELF
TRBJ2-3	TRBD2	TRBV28	ASSGQGGTDTQY
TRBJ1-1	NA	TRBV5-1	ASSLDRANTEAF
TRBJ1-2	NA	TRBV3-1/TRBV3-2	ASSQDLRVVRGGYT
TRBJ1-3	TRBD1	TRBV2	ASLWDRGSGNTIY
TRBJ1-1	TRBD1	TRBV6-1	ASSEAGQGRGYTEAF
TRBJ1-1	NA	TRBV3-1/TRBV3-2	ASSLPSRETEAF
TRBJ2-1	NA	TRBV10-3	ANSVEVYNEQF
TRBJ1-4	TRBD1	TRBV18	ASSPTSGQGIDEKLF
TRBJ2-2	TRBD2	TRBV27	ASSVLSGHQTGELF
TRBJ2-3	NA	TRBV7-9	ASSLSYGLATDTQY
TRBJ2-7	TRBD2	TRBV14	ASSPWGGLAGRPHEQY
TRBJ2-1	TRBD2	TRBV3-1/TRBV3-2	ASSVSGTSSYNEQF
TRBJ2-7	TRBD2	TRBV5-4	ASSSNLASGAYEQY